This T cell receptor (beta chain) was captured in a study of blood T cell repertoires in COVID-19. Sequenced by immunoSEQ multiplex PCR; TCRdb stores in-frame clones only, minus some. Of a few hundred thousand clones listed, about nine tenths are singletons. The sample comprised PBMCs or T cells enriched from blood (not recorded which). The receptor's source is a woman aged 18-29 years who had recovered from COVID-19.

CDR3 nucleotides: TGCGCCAGCAGCCAACTATCGTTCTCTGGAAACACCATATATTTT. Translating it yields CASSQLSFSGNTIYF. The chain couples TRBV4-3 to TRBJ1-3; D remains unclear. Germline V gives CDR1 LGHNA, CDR2 YSLEER. This CDR3 contains 15 residues. Trimming left V 2 bases short and J 0 bases short, with 8 bases between.